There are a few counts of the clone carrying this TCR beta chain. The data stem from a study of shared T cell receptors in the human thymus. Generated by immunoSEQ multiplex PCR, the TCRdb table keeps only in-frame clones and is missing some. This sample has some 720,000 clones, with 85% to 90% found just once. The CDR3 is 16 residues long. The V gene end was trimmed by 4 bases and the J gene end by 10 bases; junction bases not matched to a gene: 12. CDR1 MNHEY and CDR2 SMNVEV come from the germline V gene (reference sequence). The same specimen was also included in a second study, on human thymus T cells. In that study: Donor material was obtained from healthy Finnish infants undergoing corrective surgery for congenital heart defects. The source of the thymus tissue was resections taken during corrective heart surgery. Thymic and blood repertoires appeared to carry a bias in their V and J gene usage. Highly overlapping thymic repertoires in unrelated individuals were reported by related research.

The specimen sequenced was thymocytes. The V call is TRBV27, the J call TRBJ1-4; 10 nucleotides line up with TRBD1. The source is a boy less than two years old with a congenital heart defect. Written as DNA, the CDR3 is TGTGCCAGCAGTTCTAACCGGGACAGGGGAGGGGGAAAACTGTTTTTT. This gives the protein CASSSNRDRGGGKLFF.